Listed here is a single TCR beta chain. The antigen is undetermined. TCRdb reprocessed the 5' RACE reads via MiXCR and lists one record per CDR3 protein. The table records 1.5 million to 2 million distinct CDR3 sequences, around 29% of them present only once. This record belongs to a study of identical twins. Regarding the study as a whole: Modelling underestimated the level of out-of-frame TCR alpha sharing observed in monozygotic twins. Possibly, invariant MAIT and iNKT cells partly confounded zero-insertion analyses.

Each donor (without exception) was a healthy Caucasian. This CDR3 contains 19 residues. Germline CDR1 and CDR2: LGHNA and YNFKEQ. The ends lost 4 bases at V and 1 base at J; junction bases unmatched: 10. The sequence derives from a newborn girl in good health. This chain uses TRBV4-2 with TRBJ2-3; TRBD2 matches 14 bases. The sample taken for sequencing was cord blood. Here the CDR3 DNA reads TGTGCCAGCAGCCCTATGGGGACTAGCGGGAGATCCGGCACAGATACGCAGTATTTT. Amino acids: CASSPMGTSGRSGTDTQYF.